This is a list of T cell receptor beta chains from one sample in a study of T cell responses to AZD1222 COVID-19 vaccine. Repertoires were generated with immunoSEQ multiplex PCR, while TCRdb's copy carries only in-frame clones and drops some. This sample has some 80,000 clones, with 85% to 90% found just once. The sample in question was peripheral blood, obtained on day 0 of AZD1222 vaccination. The receptors come from an adult in good health. Both conserved end residues are part of each CDR3. D genes are given only for firm matches. For some rows the clone size is stated as once, few or many, or as a class when expanded; others skip it.

DNA	CDR3	V	J	size	D	length
TGTGCCAGCAGGGTTCGCAGCTCCTACGAGCAGTACTTC	CASRVRSSYEQYF	TRBV28	TRBJ2-7	-	-	13
TGTGCCAGCAGCTTAGGAGGGGGGACATACAATGAGCAGTTCTTC	CASSLGGGTYNEQFF	TRBV7-9	TRBJ2-1	-	-	15
TGTGCCAGCAGCTTGGACCCCCGGGACAGCAATTCTAACTATGGCTACACCTTC	CASSLDPRDSNSNYGYTF	TRBV5-6	TRBJ1-2	-	TRBD1	18
TGCGCCAGCAGCTTGTATGGGGTAGCCAAAAACATTCAGTACTTC	CASSLYGVAKNIQYF	TRBV5-1	TRBJ2-4	-	-	15
TGTGCCAGCAGCCCTCAGGGACAGGGGGCAAATCAGCCCCAGCATTTT	CASSPQGQGANQPQHF	TRBV6-2/TRBV6-3	TRBJ1-5	-	TRBD1	16
TGTGCCAGCACCCTGTTCCCGGACACCATATATTTT	CASTLFPDTIYF	TRBV6-5	TRBJ1-3	-	-	12
TGTGCCAGCAGCTCCTCGACAGGGAGTTTCACTGAAGCTTTCTTT	CASSSSTGSFTEAFF	TRBV7-9	TRBJ1-1	-	TRBD1	15
TGTGCCACCAGCAGACCCCAACCGGGACAGGGAGAAGCTTTCTTT	CATSRPQPGQGEAFF	TRBV15	TRBJ1-1	-	TRBD1	15
TGTGCCAGCAGCTTATTATCAGGGCTCTATGGCTACACCTTC	CASSLLSGLYGYTF	TRBV7-9	TRBJ1-2	-	-	14
TGTGCCAGCAGTGATGATAAGGGATCGGTCTATGGCTACACCTTC	CASSDDKGSVYGYTF	TRBV6-1	TRBJ1-2	-	-	15
TGTGCCAGCAGCTCCCCACAGGGGGCGAATTCACCCCTCCACTTT	CASSSPQGANSPLHF	TRBV11-2	TRBJ1-6	-	TRBD1	15
TGTGCCAGCAGCGCCTACAAGACAACTAATGAAAAACTGTTTTTT	CASSAYKTTNEKLFF	TRBV7-2	TRBJ1-4	once	-	15
TGCAGCGTTGTTTGGGGGTACGAGCAGTACTTC	CSVVWGYEQYF	TRBV29-1	TRBJ2-7	-	-	11
TGTGCCAGCAGCCGAAACAAAAAAAGGGAGGTAAACCAAGAGACCCAGTACTTC	CASSRNKKREVNQETQYF	TRBV6-6	TRBJ2-5	many	-	18
TGCGCCAGCAGCTTGGCGGGGAGAGATACGCAGTATTTT	CASSLAGRDTQYF	TRBV5-1	TRBJ2-3	-	-	13
TGTGCCAGCAGCTTAAGGGGTACGGTTGGCTACACCTTC	CASSLRGTVGYTF	TRBV7-3	TRBJ1-2	-	-	13
TGTGCCAGCAGAGGACGCGGTTCACCCCTCCACTTT	CASRGRGSPLHF	TRBV2	TRBJ1-6	-	-	12
TGTGCCAGCAGCCCGGGGGGACAGGGGAGCTATGGCTACACCTTC	CASSPGGQGSYGYTF	TRBV4-2	TRBJ1-2	-	TRBD1	15
TGTGCCAGCAGCCGAAGCCTGGCGGGGGGCCTCACAGATACGCAGTATTTT	CASSRSLAGGLTDTQYF	TRBV7-9	TRBJ2-3	-	TRBD2	17
TGTGCCAGCAGCAAGGGCGGGACTTCCAATGGAGCTTTCTTT	CASSKGGTSNGAFF	TRBV5-5	TRBJ1-1	-	-	14
TGCGCCAGTAAAATAACAGGGGGAGGCTATGGCTACACCTTC	CASKITGGGYGYTF	TRBV5-1	TRBJ1-2	-	TRBD1	14
TGTGCCAGCAGCTTAGCGCCGGCCCAAGAGACCCAGTACTTC	CASSLAPAQETQYF	TRBV7-2	TRBJ2-5	-	-	14
TGTGCCAGCAGCTTTGGGACGACAGAGACCCAGTACTTC	CASSFGTTETQYF	TRBV7-3	TRBJ2-5	-	-	13
TGTGCCAGCAGTTTACAGGGATTGGTTAAACTGTTTTTT	CASSLQGLVKLFF	TRBV12-3/TRBV12-4	TRBJ1-4	-	-	13
TGCAGCGTAAGGGACAGCGAGGCTTTCACCTTC	CSVRDSEAFTF	TRBV29-1	TRBJ1-2	-	TRBD1	11
TGTGCCACCAGCAGCCGCCGGGACAGGGGGCGCCGCGCCTATGGCTACACCTTC	CATSSRRDRGRRAYGYTF	TRBV15	TRBJ1-2	-	TRBD1	18
TGTGCCAGCAGCCCTAGGGACCTGTCGGGTAGCTCCTACAATGAGCAGTTCTTC	CASSPRDLSGSSYNEQFF	TRBV9	TRBJ2-1	-	-	18
TGTGCCAGCTCAACATGGGCTAAGGGGCAAGAGACCCAGTACTTC	CASSTWAKGQETQYF	TRBV18	TRBJ2-5	-	-	15
TGTGCCAGCTCATTAAGGGACATATCTTTGAACACTGAAGCTTTCTTT	CASSLRDISLNTEAFF	TRBV18	TRBJ1-1	-	-	16
TGTGCCAGCAGCGACTCAGGGACAGGGATCCACGAGCAGTACTTC	CASSDSGTGIHEQYF	TRBV7-6	TRBJ2-7	-	TRBD1	15
TGTGCCAGCAGTGATCCTGCGCGGTCTGAGTCTTCACCCCTCCACTTT	CASSDPARSESSPLHF	TRBV25-1	TRBJ1-6	-	-	16
TGTGCCAGCAGCTCGCTGGAGGCTGTGAACACTGAAGCTTTCTTT	CASSSLEAVNTEAFF	TRBV5-4	TRBJ1-1	-	-	15
TGTGCCAGCAGTGAGGGGGCGATAAGCGGGGGTTCCACAGATACGCAGTATTTT	CASSEGAISGGSTDTQYF	TRBV6-1	TRBJ2-3	-	TRBD2	18
TGTGCCAGCAGCTTAACGGGGCACACTGAAGCTTTCTTT	CASSLTGHTEAFF	TRBV7-3	TRBJ1-1	-	-	13
TGTGCCAGTAGTATAGACGGGACAGCGGCCTCCTACGAGCAGTACTTC	CASSIDGTAASYEQYF	TRBV19	TRBJ2-7	-	TRBD1	16
TGTGTCAGAAGCCACCTGACAGCCTCGGAGCAGTACTTC	CVRSHLTASEQYF	TRBV7-5	TRBJ2-7	few	-	13
TGCGCCAGCAGCTTGTCAACTAGCGGAACTAACACACAAGAGACCCAGTACTTC	CASSLSTSGTNTQETQYF	TRBV5-1	TRBJ2-5	-	TRBD2	18
TGTGCCAGCAGCTGGACAGCGCCTCACTATGGCTACACCTTC	CASSWTAPHYGYTF	TRBV5-6	TRBJ1-2	-	-	14
TGTGCCAGCAGCTTTGGTAGTTGGGGGGAGCTGTTTTTT	CASSFGSWGELFF	TRBV7-2	TRBJ2-2	-	-	13
TGCGCCAGCAGCCAAGGTCAGACAGATGAAAAACTGTTTTTT	CASSQGQTDEKLFF	TRBV4-3	TRBJ1-4	-	-	14